Sequencing of this T cell receptor (beta chain) was carried out in a study of blood T cell repertoires in COVID-19. On the study more broadly: The United States, Italy and Spain supplied acute and convalescent COVID-19 samples.

Source study methods: Reference gene primer amplification in the assay estimated nucleated cell counts. Only in-frame clones appear in the TCRdb table, and some are missing; sequencing was by immunoSEQ multiplex PCR. D and trimming come from the DNA, and the V and J calls and clone size come from that table. This table holds around 75,000 clones, 75% to 90% found once. Notes on this clone: At one boundary the junction diverges from the germline segment, which might be a read error.

CDR1 is MGHRA, CDR2 YSYEKL, per germline. CDR3 length: 12 amino acids. The rearrangement uses TRBV4-1 and TRBJ1-2; no reliable D call. The sequence came from a human donor in a cohort sampled during active COVID-19. The specimen sequenced was peripheral blood. CDR3 DNA sequence: TGCGCCAGCAGTCAAGACGGCTATGGCTACACCTTC. Its translation is CASSQDGYGYTF.